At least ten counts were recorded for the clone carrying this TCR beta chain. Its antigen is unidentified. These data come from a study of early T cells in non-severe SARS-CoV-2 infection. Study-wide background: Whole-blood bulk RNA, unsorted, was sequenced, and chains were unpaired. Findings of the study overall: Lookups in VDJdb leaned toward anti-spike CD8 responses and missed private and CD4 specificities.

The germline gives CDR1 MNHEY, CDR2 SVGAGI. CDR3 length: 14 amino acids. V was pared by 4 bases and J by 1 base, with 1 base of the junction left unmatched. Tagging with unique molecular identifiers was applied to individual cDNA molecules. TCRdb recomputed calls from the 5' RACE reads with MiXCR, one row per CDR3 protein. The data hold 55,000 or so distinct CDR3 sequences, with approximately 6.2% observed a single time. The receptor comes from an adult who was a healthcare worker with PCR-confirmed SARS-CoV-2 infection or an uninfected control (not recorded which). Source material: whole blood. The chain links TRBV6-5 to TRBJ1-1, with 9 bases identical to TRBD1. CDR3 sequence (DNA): TGTGCCAGCAGTTGGGGACAGGGGAACACTGAAGCTTTCTTT. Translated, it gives CASSWGQGNTEAFF.